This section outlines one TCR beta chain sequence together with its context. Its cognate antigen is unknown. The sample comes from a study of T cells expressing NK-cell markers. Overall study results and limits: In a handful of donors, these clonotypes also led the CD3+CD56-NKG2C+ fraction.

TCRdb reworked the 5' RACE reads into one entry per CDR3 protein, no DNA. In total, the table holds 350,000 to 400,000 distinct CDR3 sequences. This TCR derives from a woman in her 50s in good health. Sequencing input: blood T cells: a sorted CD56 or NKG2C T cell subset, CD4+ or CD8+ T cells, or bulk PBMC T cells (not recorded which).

The CDR3 loop reads CASRPRGGSDNEQFF. The chain couples TRBV7-8 to TRBJ2-1; TCRdb gives TRBD1 as the D gene, but with no DNA this cannot be confirmed. Germline values: CDR1 SGHVS, CDR2 FQNEAQ. CDR3 length: 15 residues. Based on the CDR3 plus reference TRBV7-8 and TRBJ2-1, the full variable domain is GAGVSQSPRYKVAKRGQDVALRCDPISGHVSLFWYQQALGQGPEFLTYFQNEAQLDKSGLPSDRFFAERPEGSVSTLKIQRTQQEDSAVYLCASRPRGGSDNEQFFGPGTRLTVL.